A single T cell receptor beta chain is shown here with its context. Its target antigen remains unknown. No base quality information exists; no much larger clone differs at one position. The cysteine opens and the phenylalanine closes a CDR3 of 13 amino acids. Only the CDR3 part of the read is kept: 39 bases, read in frame from the first base. V is cut by 7 bases and J by 2 bases, and the space between the germline ends is 11 bases. CDR1 MDHEN and CDR2 SYDVKM were looked up in the germline V gene. The data stem from a study of blood T cell repertoires in COVID-19 (dated by TCRdb to the early 2020s). In the study overall: Collaborator samples came from the United States, Italy and Spain and covered acute and convalescent phases of COVID-19. Deeply sampled blood TCRbeta repertoires from subjects exposed to, actively infected with, or recovered from COVID-19 were included in the dataset. The repertoires were made available in a free public database intended to serve as a resource for research on the immune response to SARS-CoV-2. Sample metadata almost always included a de-identified subject ID, COVID-19 status, age in years and sex. The samples were drawn from the first 160 participants of the ongoing ImmuneRACE study and from some 1,300 subjects provided by 6 global collaborators. The prospective study material was composed of cDNA or gDNA derived from T cells, B-cell-depleted T cells, or PBMCs. Where HLA class I and class II types were available, the types were taken from metadata supplied by the sample provider, not from assay-based typing.

TCRbeta CDR3 regions were amplified from genomic DNA by means of the immunoSEQ Assay, a bias-controlled multiplex PCR. In the original analysis: Nucleated cell counts per sample were estimated from amplification of reference gene primers within the assay. To quantify the absolute abundance of each unique TCRbeta CDR3 rearrangement, sequence reads were collapsed and filtered. Productive Simpson clonality was computed per sample as the square root of Simpson's diversity index over productive rearrangements. In TCRdb, the immuneACCESS table is reduced to in-frame sequences with V and J assigned. These tables do not hold every clone; where another copy was compared, an unresolved V gene accounts for under half, and the others remain unexplained. The V and J calls and the clone size are those of that table, but D and trimming were determined from the DNA. Recorded for this sample are a few hundred thousand clones; over 80% of them occurred a single time. The ten most abundant clones make up around 10% of the sample.

In the prospective study, participants were roughly 18 to 100 years old, resided in about 25 geographic areas of the United States, and were enrolled through a virtual design. In the prospective study, participants were assigned to cohorts based on the clinical history participants reported in a screening survey and a study questionnaire. In the prospective study, mobile phlebotomists collected whole blood, serum and a nasopharyngeal or oropharyngeal swab from each participant. Additional blood draws and questionnaires over a 2-month period could optionally be provided by prospective study participants. Blood samples from the prospective study were shipped frozen or at room temperature prior to DNA extraction. Findings and caveats that apply to the study as a whole: How much clinical and demographic metadata was included differed by source and by participant, and the metadata was provided uncurated.

Material for sequencing was PBMCs or T cells enriched from blood (not recorded which). The rearranged chain carries TRBV28 and TRBJ1-2, with no D gene named confidently. The receptor's source is a man aged 18-30 years with acute COVID-19. The DNA sequence is given as TGTGCCAGCACGGCAGGAGGAAACTATGGCTACACCTTC. Its amino acids are CASTAGGNYGYTF.